This T cell receptor beta chain derives from a study of PD-L1 blockade in urothelial cancer. Sequenced by immunoSEQ multiplex PCR; TCRdb stores in-frame clones only, minus some. The data hold about 71,000 clones, with approximately 88% observed a single time. The source of this sequence is a man aged 55 to 70 with urothelial cancer. The source was PBMCs, collected around atezolizumab (anti-PD-L1) treatment.

The CDR3 sequence: CASSPVRGYEQYF. CDR3 in DNA: TGTGCCAGCAGCCCCGTACGGGGGTACGAGCAGTACTTC. The gene calls are TRBV11-2 and TRBJ2-7; possible D gene TRBD2, 6 bases. There are 13 residues in the CDR3. Deletions cut 5 bases from V and 4 bases from J, with 12 bases between. The germline V gene encodes CDR1 SGHAT and CDR2 FQNNGV.